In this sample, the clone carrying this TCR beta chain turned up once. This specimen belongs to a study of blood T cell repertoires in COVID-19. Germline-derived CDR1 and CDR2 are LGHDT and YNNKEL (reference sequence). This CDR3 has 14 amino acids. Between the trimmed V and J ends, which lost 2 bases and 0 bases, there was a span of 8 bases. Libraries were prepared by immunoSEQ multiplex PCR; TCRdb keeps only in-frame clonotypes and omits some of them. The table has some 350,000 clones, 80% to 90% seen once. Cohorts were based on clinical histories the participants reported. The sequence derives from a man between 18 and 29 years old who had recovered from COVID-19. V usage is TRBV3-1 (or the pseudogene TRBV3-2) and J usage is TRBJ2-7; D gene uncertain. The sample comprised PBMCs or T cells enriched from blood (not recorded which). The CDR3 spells CASSQPPTSYEQYF. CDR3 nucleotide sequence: TGTGCCAGCAGCCAACCTCCTACCTCCTACGAGCAGTACTTC.